The TCR beta chain under discussion was sequenced for a study of shared clonotypes between healthy human individuals. The test was conducted at deep level. Authors' analysis steps: ImmunoSEQ output held junction-only sequences without quality scores, so filtering differed. Clones were sequenced by immunoSEQ multiplex PCR, and TCRdb holds only the in-frame ones, with some missing. From that table come the V and J calls and clone size; the DNA was used to work out D and trimming. The table shows 470,000 or so clones, with more than 75% occurring only once. This CDR3 contains 14 residues. Germline V CDR1 and CDR2: LNHDA, SQIVND (reference sequence). The V gene lost 6 bases and the J gene lost 6 bases, with 15 bases spanning the gap.

The sample comprised PBMCs. This TCR was sampled from a woman between 35 and 50 years old in good health. Some clones in this sample may be carry-over from other donors' samples. The rearrangement uses TRBV19 and TRBJ2-1, with D tentatively TRBD1 (6 bases). The CDR3: CASRTRGQTNEQFF. The CDR3 DNA sequence: TGTGCCAGTAGGACCCGAGGACAGACCAATGAGCAGTTCTTC.